These 2 T cell receptor beta chains share one sample of origin, sequenced in a study of cytomegalovirus exposure and HLA in healthy donors (dated by TCRdb to the late 2010s). To prepare the library, the immunoSEQ multiplex PCR assay was applied. For the multiplex PCR, a mixture combining 60 forward primers for TCR Vbeta segments and 13 reverse primers for TCR Jbeta segments was used. This is the immuneACCESS table as TCRdb keeps it, with only in-frame sequences that have V and J called. A part of the clones is gone; compared with another copy, unresolved V genes explain less than half, and the rest is unexplained. Here the sample has 150,000 to 200,000 clones; 60% to 80% occur a single time. The top ten hold 6.3% of the sample. The sequenced sample consisted of PBMCs. Receptors were obtained from a man in his forties in good health and CMV-seropositive.

The chain uses TRBV11-2 and TRBJ2-1; 14 bases map to TRBD2. The ends lost 2 bases at V and 7 bases at J; junction bases unmatched: 7. The CDR3 has 17 amino acids. CDR1 and CDR2 from the germline V gene are SGHAT and FQNNGV. The CDR3 region is CASSLTPTSGRANEQFF. CDR3 nucleotide sequence: TGTGCCAGCAGCTTAACACCGACTAGCGGGAGGGCGAATGAGCAGTTCTTC.

V usage is TRBV2 and J usage is TRBJ1-4; tentative D call: TRBD1 (6 bases). CDR1 is SNHLY, CDR2 FYNNEI, per germline. The CDR3 contains 14 residues. Trimming left V 8 bases short and J 7 bases short, with 17 bases between. CDR3 DNA sequence: TGTGCCAGCTTACCGGGACATCGGGGTGAAAAACTGTTTTTT. This sequence encodes CASLPGHRGEKLFF.